What follows describes a single TCR beta chain. Its specificity is not known. TCRdb passed the RT-PCR reads through MiXCR, listing each CDR3 protein once. The repertoire holds approximately 520,000 distinct CDR3 sequences, with more than 15% as singletons. This entry comes from a study of response to subunit inactivated influenza vaccine. General study points: Few additional T cells are recruited per seasonal influenza vaccination, authors suggested.

The clonotype originates from a man aged 45 to 70 who received an inactivated influenza vaccine. The sample was CD4+ T cells sorted from PBMCs, taken 23 to 25 months after vaccination.

The chain's CDR3 is CASSHSRGDTEAFF. For the CDR3, the DNA is TGTGCCAGCAGCCACAGCAGGGGTGATACTGAAGCTTTCTTT. The chain couples TRBV3-1 to TRBJ1-1; a weak D match, TRBD1 (6 bases). The CDR3 has 14 residues. Germline CDR1 is LGHDT and CDR2 is YNNKEL (reference sequence). V was trimmed by 3 bases and J by 5 bases, leaving 13 bases between them. Full variable domain (rest looked up from reference TRBV3-1 and TRBJ1-1): DTAVSQTPKYLVTQMGNDKSIKCEQNLGHDTMYWYKQDSKKFLKIMFSYNNKELIINETVPNRFSPKSPDKAHLNLHINSLELGDSAVYFCASSHSRGDTEAFFGQGTRLTVV.